The 32 T cell receptor beta chains in this list originate from one sample, sequenced in a study of shared clonotypes between healthy human individuals. The assay was immunoSEQ multiplex PCR, and TCRdb's table has in-frame clones only and misses some. The table shows around 700,000 clones, with around 67% occurring only once. The sequenced sample was memory CD4+ T cells sorted from blood. This sample's subset: CD45RA-negative fraction. The origin of the receptors is a woman aged 25 to 39 in good health.

The rearrangement joins TRBV7-9 to TRBJ2-4; 10 positions agree with TRBD1. CDR1 SEHNR and CDR2 FQNEAQ come from the germline V gene (reference sequence). The CDR3 sequence is 16 residues long. The trim removed 1 base at V and 1 base at J, leaving 1 base unmatched. This CDR3 reads CASSLGQGAAKNIQYF. The CDR3 DNA reads TGTGCCAGCAGCTTAGGACAGGGGGCTGCCAAAAACATTCAGTACTTC. Full variable domain (missing parts from reference TRBV7-9 and TRBJ2-4): DTGVSQNPRHKITKRGQNVTFRCDPISEHNRLYWYRQTLGQGPEFLTYFQNEAQLEKSRLLSDRFSAERPKGSFSTLEIQRTEQGDSAMYLCASSLGQGAAKNIQYFGAGTRLSVL.

The CDR3 region is CASSDRVRAKNIQYF. As DNA, the CDR3 is TGTGCCAGCAGTGATCGGGTTAGGGCCAAAAACATTCAGTACTTC. The rearrangement joins TRBV2 to TRBJ2-4; D is ambiguous. The CDR3 spans 15 residues. Germline V gene lookup returns CDR1 SNHLY and CDR2 FYNNEI. The V gene lost 3 bases and the J gene lost 1 base, with 10 bases spanning the gap. The full variable domain, rest sourced from reference TRBV2 and TRBJ2-4, is EPEVTQTPSHQVTQMGQEVILRCVPISNHLYFYWYRQILGQKVEFLVSFYNNEISEKSEIFDDQFSVERPDGSNFTLKIRSTKLEDSAMYFCASSDRVRAKNIQYFGAGTRLSVL.

This clone was recorded only once. Other DNA sequences in the same sample also yield this CDR3. The chain uses TRBV7-8 and TRBJ2-7, with a possible D match to TRBD1 (6 bases). Between the trimmed V and J ends, which lost 6 bases and 3 bases, there was a span of 18 bases. This CDR3 contains 15 residues. In germline, CDR1 is SGHVS, CDR2 FQNEAQ. CDR3 sequence (DNA): TGTGCCAGCAGTCTCGTATCTGGGGGCGTCTACGAGCAGTACTTC. This codes for CASSLVSGGVYEQYF.

V usage is TRBV9 and J usage is TRBJ2-1; a weak D match, TRBD1 (6 bases). CDR3 length: 12 residues. V dropped 3 bases and J dropped 7 bases, with 8 bases sitting between them. Germline values: CDR1 SGDLS, CDR2 YYNGEE. The CDR3, as DNA: TGTGCCAGCAGCGGGACAGTTAATGAGCAGTTCTTC. As protein: CASSGTVNEQFF.

This sequence joins TRBV7-2 and TRBJ1-6; D remains unclear. V lost 1 base to trimming and J lost 10 bases, with 11 bases between them. The CDR3 has 14 residues. From germline, CDR1 is SGHTA and CDR2 FQGNSA. In DNA form, the CDR3 reads TGTGCCAGCAGCTTAGGAGGGCTGGGATCACCCCTCCACTTT. Translation: CASSLGGLGSPLHF.

This chain uses TRBV7-9 with TRBJ2-7, with TRBD1 matching 7 bases. V was pared by 3 bases and J by 5 bases, with 7 bases of the junction left unmatched. CDR3 length equals 14 residues. Germline values: CDR1 SEHNR, CDR2 FQNEAQ (reference sequence). CDR3 region: CASSLDLGQNEQYF. The CDR3 DNA follows: TGTGCCAGCAGCTTGGACCTGGGACAGAACGAGCAGTACTTC. The complete variable domain, with remaining parts taken from reference TRBV7-9 and TRBJ2-7, reads DTGVSQNPRHKITKRGQNVTFRCDPISEHNRLYWYRQTLGQGPEFLTYFQNEAQLEKSRLLSDRFSAERPKGSFSTLEIQRTEQGDSAMYLCASSLDLGQNEQYFGPGTRLTVT.

This clone has just one count. This chain joins TRBV13 and TRBJ2-7; 8 positions match TRBD1. Trimming at V came to 4 bases and at J to 0 bases, leaving 5 bases not matched to a gene. CDR3 length: 15 residues. Germline V lookup: CDR1 PRHDT, CDR2 FYEKMQ (reference sequence). In DNA, the CDR3 is TGTGCCAGCAGCTCGGGACAGGACAGCTCCTACGAGCAGTACTTC. Protein product: CASSSGQDSSYEQYF.

The chain links TRBV15 to TRBJ1-4; D is ambiguous. Trimming took 2 bases from V and 5 from J, leaving 6 bases between them. This CDR3 comprises 13 residues. Germline values: CDR1 LNHNV, CDR2 YYDKDF (reference sequence). The CDR3 DNA sequence: TGTGCCACCAGCAGACAGCAAAATGAAAAACTGTTTTTT. Encoded protein: CATSRQQNEKLFF. The variable domain in full, with the rest retrieved from reference TRBV15 and TRBJ1-4, is DAMVIQNPRYQVTQFGKPVTLSCSQTLNHNVMYWYQQKSSQAPKLLFHYYDKDFNNEADTPDNFQSRRPNTSFCFLDIRSPGLGDTAMYLCATSRQQNEKLFFGSGTQLSVL.

A remark on this clone: A read error is possible here, since a much larger clone lies one base away. The same CDR3 is also encoded by other DNA sequences in this sample. The J gene is TRBJ2-1, the V gene TRBV5-1; a weak D match, TRBD2 (6 bases). V lost 4 bases and J 0 bases, leaving 11 bases between the germline ends. There are 15 residues in the CDR3. CDR1 is SGHRS and CDR2 is YFSETQ in the germline V gene. CDR3: CASSRDSSSYNEQFF. CDR3 in DNA: TGCGCCAGCAGCAGGGACTCAAGCTCCTACAATGAGCAGTTCTTC.

The chain employs TRBV2 and TRBJ2-1, with TRBD1 matching over 7 bases. From germline, CDR1 is SNHLY and CDR2 FYNNEI. After removal of 4 bases from V and 8 bases from J, the junction contained 11 bases not matched to a gene. The CDR3 spans 15 residues. Here the CDR3 reads CASSAGQKVFDEQFF. CDR3 DNA sequence: TGTGCCAGCAGTGCGGGACAGAAAGTGTTCGATGAGCAGTTCTTC. The complete variable domain, with remaining parts taken from reference TRBV2 and TRBJ2-1, reads EPEVTQTPSHQVTQMGQEVILRCVPISNHLYFYWYRQILGQKVEFLVSFYNNEISEKSEIFDDQFSVERPDGSNFTLKIRSTKLEDSAMYFCASSAGQKVFDEQFFGPGTRLTVL.

The chain's CDR3 is CASSRLAGYNEQFF. The CDR3 DNA follows: TGCGCCAGCAGCCGACTAGCAGGCTACAATGAGCAGTTCTTC. This chain uses TRBV4-1 with TRBJ2-1; 7 nucleotides match TRBD2. The germline V gene has CDR1 MGHRA and CDR2 YSYEKL. After removal of 4 bases from V and 3 bases from J, the junction contained 3 bases not matched to a gene. CDR3 length: 14 residues.

The rearrangement links TRBV7-2 to TRBJ2-1; D ambiguous. Germline CDR1 and CDR2: SGHTA and FQGNSA. The CDR3 runs to 15 residues. Trimming stripped 1 base from V and 1 base from J, with 8 bases between. In DNA form, the CDR3 reads TGTGCCAGCAGCTTAGGCGCAGCGTCCTACAATGAGCAGTTCTTC. Translating it yields CASSLGAASYNEQFF.

This rearrangement joins TRBV6-1 to TRBJ1-1; no firm D call. Germline V gene lookup returns CDR1 MNHNS and CDR2 SASEGT. The CDR3 covers 13 residues. Trimming took 2 bases from V and 9 from J, leaving 13 bases between them. The chain's CDR3 is CASSERFLTKAFF. CDR3 DNA sequence: TGTGCCAGCAGTGAAAGGTTTCTTACTAAAGCTTTCTTT.

The V gene is TRBV6-5, the J gene TRBJ2-7; D remains ambiguous. CDR1 MNHEY and CDR2 SVGAGI come from the germline V gene. Between the trimmed V and J ends, which lost 0 bases and 12 bases, there was a span of 21 bases. This CDR3 is built from 15 residues. The CDR3, as DNA: TGTGCCAGCAGTTACTCGGTCGACGCCCGCTTCTCTCTGTACTTC. This encodes CASSYSVDARFSLYF.

The chain is built from TRBV6-5 and TRBJ1-5; D is possibly TRBD1 (6 bases). CDR1 is MNHEY and CDR2 is SVGAGI in the germline V gene. The CDR3 extends over 15 amino acids. V lost 6 bases, J lost 6 bases, and 18 bases lay in between. The CDR3 nucleotides read TGTGCCAGCAGCCTCACCCCGAAGGGGGGTCAGCCCCAGCATTTT. This codes for CASSLTPKGGQPQHF.

The CDR3 here is CASSFRRGREKLFF. The CDR3 coding sequence is TGTGCCAGCAGTTTCCGCAGGGGGAGGGAAAAACTGTTTTTT. V is TRBV28 and J is TRBJ1-4; TRBD1 matches 7 bases. Germline lookup yields CDR1 MDHEN and CDR2 SYDVKM. The CDR3 totals 14 residues. Trimming took 3 bases from V and 8 from J; bases not matched to a gene: 6.

The chain joins TRBV2 to TRBJ2-2, with TRBD1 matching 7 bases. The V gene's germline CDR1 is SNHLY and CDR2 FYNNEI. J lost 6 bases, V lost 6 bases, and 7 bases had no gene match. The CDR3 loop spans 14 amino acids. For the CDR3, the DNA is TGTGCCAGCAGAACGGTGGGGACAGCCGGGGAGCTGTTTTTT. This codes for CASRTVGTAGELFF.

The V gene is TRBV6-5, the J gene TRBJ2-7; TRBD2 aligns across 9 bases. Trimming at V came to 4 bases and at J to 4 bases, leaving 8 bases not matched to a gene. The CDR3 spans 15 residues. Germline CDR1 is MNHEY and CDR2 is SVGAGI. The CDR3 region has the DNA TGTGCCAGCAGTTTGACTAGCGGTACGTTATACGAGCAGTACTTC. This codes for CASSLTSGTLYEQYF.

V usage is TRBV10-3 and J usage is TRBJ2-3; a weak D match, TRBD2 (6 bases). The ends were cut back, 6 bases at V and 4 bases at J, with 14 bases in the middle. The length of the CDR3 is 14 residues. Per germline, CDR1 ENHRY and CDR2 SYGVKD. CDR3 in DNA: TGTGCCATCAGGGCTAGCGACCGCTCAGATACGCAGTATTTT. As protein: CAIRASDRSDTQYF.

The chain joins TRBV4-1 to TRBJ1-5; D is undetermined. Germline V gives CDR1 MGHRA, CDR2 YSYEKL. Trimming removed 0 bases at V and 0 bases at J, with 12 bases between. The CDR3 is 17 amino acids. CDR3 residues: CASSQDMLLYSNQPQHF. The CDR3 bases are TGCGCCAGCAGCCAAGATATGTTACTCTATAGCAATCAGCCCCAGCATTTT.

The V and J genes are TRBV6-5 and TRBJ2-7; possible D gene TRBD1, 5 bases. This CDR3 has 12 residues. Per germline, CDR1 MNHEY and CDR2 SVGAGI. The V end lost 6 bases, the J end lost 12 bases, and 18 bases lay between the germline ends. The CDR3 region has the DNA TGTGCCAGCAGGAACCCCGAGGACACCACGTACTTC. Translated: CASRNPEDTTYF.

The V and J genes are TRBV11-2 and TRBJ2-1; a weak D match, TRBD2 (6 bases). The germline V and J ends were trimmed by 1 base and 5 bases, with 15 bases remaining between them. CDR1 is SGHAT and CDR2 is FQNNGV in the germline V gene. CDR3 size: 16 residues. CDR3 in amino acids: CASSLGTLAQNNEQFF. As DNA, the CDR3 is TGTGCCAGCAGCTTAGGAACACTAGCCCAGAACAATGAGCAGTTCTTC.

The rearrangement joins TRBV28 to TRBJ2-6; D remains ambiguous. Trimming pared 5 bases from V and 3 bases from J, leaving 14 bases between. Looked up from germline, CDR1 is MDHEN and CDR2 is SYDVKM. The length of the CDR3 is 16 residues. The CDR3 loop reads CASSPRLGRGANVLTF. The DNA for the CDR3 is TGTGCCAGCAGTCCCCGTTTAGGGCGTGGGGCCAACGTCCTGACTTTC.

The rearrangement uses TRBV19 and TRBJ2-3; 10 bases are shared with TRBD2. The V gene's germline CDR1 is LNHDA and CDR2 SQIVND (reference sequence). The CDR3 has 16 amino acids. The V and J ends lost 5 bases and 1 base, in that order; junction bases with no gene match: 6. CDR3 region: CASSSLAGEGTDTQYF. The CDR3 DNA follows: TGTGCCAGTAGTTCTCTAGCGGGAGAAGGCACAGATACGCAGTATTTT.

The chain uses TRBV6-4 and TRBJ2-5; 13 bases fit TRBD2. The CDR3 has 15 residues. J gave up 5 bases and V 5 bases, and 5 bases lay outside the gene matches. Germline-derived CDR1 and CDR2 are MRHNA and SNTAGT. The chain's CDR3 is CASSYGLAGVETQYF. Here the CDR3 DNA reads TGTGCCAGCAGTTACGGACTAGCGGGAGTGGAGACCCAGTACTTC.

The chain combines TRBV10-2 with TRBJ2-2, with D perhaps TRBD1 (6 bases). V lost 3 bases, J lost 1 base, and 6 bases lay in between. CDR3 size: 14 residues. In germline, CDR1 is WSHSY, CDR2 SAAADI. The CDR3: CASSEQGNTGELFF. The CDR3 nucleotides are TGCGCCAGCAGTGAACAGGGGAACACCGGGGAGCTGTTTTTT.

This clone came up once. The chain combines TRBV9 with TRBJ2-1, with 16 bases aligning to TRBD2. Per germline, CDR1 SGDLS and CDR2 YYNGEE. V was clipped by 2 bases and J by 7 bases; unmatched bases: 15. This CDR3 is 20 amino acids long. In DNA, the CDR3 is TGTGCCAGCAGCGTGGACTCGGGACTAGCGGGAGGGCCACGACTAAATGAGCAGTTCTTC. Amino acids: CASSVDSGLAGGPRLNEQFF.

This chain uses TRBV5-1 with TRBJ2-2; TRBD2 aligns across 9 bases. Losses at the gene ends were 1 base for V and 6 bases for J; bases not matched to a gene: 7. CDR1 and CDR2 (germline): SGHRS, YFSETQ. The CDR3 runs 16 residues. The CDR3 is CASSLLLSGSPGELFF. Here the CDR3 DNA reads TGCGCCAGCAGCTTGTTACTTAGCGGGAGTCCCGGGGAGCTGTTTTTT.

The rearrangement links TRBV16 to TRBJ1-4, with D perhaps matching TRBD1 (5 bases). The CDR3 consists of 19 residues. Germline lookup yields CDR1 KGHSY and CDR2 FQNENV. V lost 0 bases and J lost 4, with 21 bases in between. The CDR3 bases are TGTGCCAGCAGCCAATCCGCGGGGCAGAAGCCTTGGGGTAATGAAAAACTGTTTTTT. This codes for CASSQSAGQKPWGNEKLFF. Full variable domain (rest looked up from reference TRBV16 and TRBJ1-4): GEEVAQTPKHLVRGEGQKAKLYCAPIKGHSYVFWYQQVLKNEFKFLISFQNENVFDETGMPKERFSAKCLPNSPCSLEIQATKLEDSAVYFCASSQSAGQKPWGNEKLFFGSGTQLSVL.

J is TRBJ1-2 and V is TRBV7-9, with D hard to call. The CDR3 is 17 amino acids. V was trimmed by 3 bases and J by 1 base, leaving 18 bases between them. Germline V gene sequence: CDR1 SEHNR, CDR2 FQNEAQ (reference sequence). The CDR3 here is CASSLSALAPLNYGYTF. In DNA, the CDR3 is TGTGCCAGCAGCTTGAGTGCGTTGGCACCGCTTAACTATGGCTACACCTTC.

This chain links TRBV2 with TRBJ1-5; 8 positions agree with TRBD1. V lost 3 bases, J lost 6 bases, and 4 bases stayed unmatched. The CDR3 sequence is 14 residues long. Looked up from germline, CDR1 is SNHLY and CDR2 is FYNNEI. Here the CDR3 reads CASSEDRAAQPQHF. In nucleotides, the CDR3 is TGTGCCAGCAGTGAGGACAGGGCGGCTCAGCCCCAGCATTTT.

This clone came up once. The chain links TRBV30 to TRBJ2-1, with TRBD2 as a possible D gene (5 bases). CDR3 length: 14 residues. Germline loops: CDR1 GTSNPN, CDR2 SVGIG (reference sequence). The V and J ends lost 0 bases and 7 bases respectively, with 13 bases between them. DNA of the CDR3: TGTGCCTGGAGTGTCGGAGGACCGCCTAATGAGCAGTTCTTC. It specifies CAWSVGGPPNEQFF.